Below are 15 T cell receptor beta chains sequenced from a single sample in a study of shared clonotypes between healthy human individuals. Terminally differentiated effector memory CD45RA+ cells were excluded from the naive CD8 cells, which were CD45RO-negative and positively selected for CCR7. TCRdb keeps only in-frame clones here, not all; method: immunoSEQ multiplex PCR. Found here are hundreds of thousands of clones, roughly 94% of them singletons; the top ten hold about 24%. Sequenced: naive CD8+ T cells sorted from blood. The source is a man in his thirties or forties in good health.

V gene TRBV7-9 combines with J gene TRBJ2-1; D is possibly TRBD2 (5 bases). This CDR3 is built from 19 residues. V was clipped by 1 base and J by 4 bases, with 23 bases between them. Germline V gene sequence: CDR1 SEHNR, CDR2 FQNEAQ (reference sequence). The CDR3 coding sequence is TGTGCCAGCAGCTTAGACTCCCCCCAGGCGGGCCTCTTTTACAATGAGCAGTTCTTC. Translated: CASSLDSPQAGLFYNEQFF.

The rearrangement joins TRBV9 to TRBJ2-1; 16 bases fit TRBD2. CDR1 and CDR2 from the germline V gene are SGDLS and YYNGEE. The junction had 5 bases not matched to a gene; V was cut back by 4 bases and J by 4 bases. The CDR3 runs 17 residues. In DNA form, the CDR3 reads TGTGCCAGCAGCCCCGGGACTAGCGGGAGGGCTTACAATGAGCAGTTCTTC. Its translation is CASSPGTSGRAYNEQFF.

The CDR3 region is CASSLNPPKSGTLYNEQFF. CDR3 nucleotides: TGTGCCAGCAGCTTAAACCCTCCTAAATCCGGGACACTCTACAATGAGCAGTTCTTC. The J gene is TRBJ2-1, the V gene TRBV5-8, with a tentative D call TRBD1 (6 bases). This CDR3 comprises 19 residues. CDR1 and CDR2 (germline): SGHTS, YDEGEE. The germline V and J ends were trimmed by 2 bases and 3 bases, with 24 bases remaining between them. The full variable domain, completed using reference TRBV5-8 and TRBJ2-1, is EAGVTQSPTHLIKTRGQQATLRCSPISGHTSVYWYQQALGLGLQFLLWYDEGEERNRGNFPPRFSGRQFPNYSSELNVNALELEDSALYLCASSLNPPKSGTLYNEQFFGPGTRLTVL.

This chain uses TRBV7-3 with TRBJ2-6; TRBD1 aligns across 7 bases. The germline gives CDR1 SGHTA, CDR2 FQGTGA. The CDR3 extends over 16 amino acids. V dropped 5 bases and J dropped 0; count of bases not matched to a gene: 4. Written as DNA, the CDR3 is TGTGCCAGCAGCCCCCAGGGGGACTCTGGGGCCAACGTCCTGACTTTC. This codes for CASSPQGDSGANVLTF. Full variable domain (rest looked up from reference TRBV7-3 and TRBJ2-6): GAGVSQTPSNKVTEKGKYVELRCDPISGHTALYWYRQSLGQGPEFLIYFQGTGAADDSGLPNDRFFAVRPEGSVSTLKIQRTERGDSAVYLCASSPQGDSGANVLTFGAGSRLTVL.

The CDR3 is CASSSRYYTEAFF. The CDR3 DNA sequence: TGTGCCAGCAGCTCCCGCTACTACACTGAAGCTTTCTTT. This chain uses TRBV7-2 with TRBJ1-1; D gene ambiguous. This CDR3 has 13 residues. V shed 4 bases and J shed 3 bases, with 9 bases lying between them. Germline-derived CDR1 and CDR2 are SGHTA and FQGNSA.

This clone appeared once. This chain uses TRBV6-5 with TRBJ1-1; D is undetermined. The CDR3 totals 15 residues. Germline CDR1 is MNHEY and CDR2 is SVGAGI. With 2 bases removed from V and 0 bases from J, the gap between germline ends came to 10 bases. The CDR3 nucleotides are TGTGCCAGCAGTTACCTTCGCGGGATGAACACTGAAGCTTTCTTT. This gives the protein CASSYLRGMNTEAFF.

The chain has TRBV14 and TRBJ2-2; 7 bases map to TRBD1. The CDR3 extends over 16 amino acids. Looked up from germline, CDR1 is SGHDN and CDR2 is FVKESK. Germline trimming cut 4 bases from V and 3 bases from J; bases unmatched to any gene: 8. The CDR3: CASSLLTGTYTGELFF. In DNA form, the CDR3 reads TGTGCCAGCAGCCTTCTGACAGGGACGTACACCGGGGAGCTGTTTTTT.

The chain links TRBV27 to TRBJ1-5; D gene uncertain. V lost 3 bases and J lost 5, with 8 bases in between. This CDR3 has 13 residues. CDR1 and CDR2 (germline): MNHEY, SMNVEV (reference sequence). CDR3 DNA sequence: TGTGCCAGCAGTTTTTACTCGGATCAGCCCCAGCATTTT. Translation gives CASSFYSDQPQHF.

The V call is TRBV29-1, the J call TRBJ2-5; possible D gene TRBD1, 5 bases. The V gene's germline CDR1 is SQVTM and CDR2 ANQGSEA. V shed 2 bases and J shed 5 bases, with 15 bases lying between them. CDR3 length: 14 amino acids. The DNA for the CDR3 is TGCAGCGTTGAATGGGCAGCAGGGTTCGAGACCCAGTACTTC. Its protein is CSVEWAAGFETQYF. The full variable domain, rest sourced from reference TRBV29-1 and TRBJ2-5, is SAVISQKPSRDICQRGTSLTIQCQVDSQVTMMFWYRQQPGQSLTLIATANQGSEATYESGFVIDKFPISRPNLTFSTLTVSNMSPEDSSIYLCSVEWAAGFETQYFGPGTRLLVL.

The chain employs TRBV29-1 and TRBJ2-7, with D unclear. V was cut by 4 bases and J by 0 bases, with 10 bases left in between. Germline assignment: CDR1 SQVTM and CDR2 ANQGSEA. The CDR3 has 13 residues. The CDR3 nucleotides read TGCAGCGTTGGCGTATTCAGCTCCTACGAGCAGTACTTC. It is translated as CSVGVFSSYEQYF.

This sequence joins TRBV5-5 and TRBJ2-1; TRBD2 might be the D (6 bases). The germline V gene encodes CDR1 SGHKS and CDR2 YYEKEE (reference sequence). The CDR3 has 15 residues. The ends were cut back, 4 bases at V and 0 bases at J, with 11 bases in the middle. The CDR3 coding sequence is TGTGCCAGCAGCCAGGACTACCTCTCCTACAATGAGCAGTTCTTC. The encoded protein is CASSQDYLSYNEQFF.

V and J are TRBV30 and TRBJ1-2; D remains unclear. Germline assignment: CDR1 GTSNPN and CDR2 SVGIG (reference sequence). V shed 3 bases and J shed 9 bases, with 17 bases lying between them. The CDR3 runs 13 residues. The CDR3 nucleotides read TGTGCCTGGAGGAATCTCCTGGCTGAGAGCTACACCTTC. It encodes CAWRNLLAESYTF.

The V call is TRBV7-9, the J call TRBJ1-2; 7 nucleotides agree with TRBD1. The germline V gene has CDR1 SEHNR and CDR2 FQNEAQ (reference sequence). There are 14 residues in the CDR3. V shed 5 bases, J shed 7 bases, and the junction held 10 bases outside the gene matches. This chain's CDR3 is CASSQGQAASGYTF. In DNA, the CDR3 is TGTGCCAGCAGCCAAGGACAGGCGGCGAGTGGCTACACCTTC. Combining the CDR3 with reference TRBV7-9 and TRBJ1-2 gives the whole variable domain DTGVSQNPRHKITKRGQNVTFRCDPISEHNRLYWYRQTLGQGPEFLTYFQNEAQLEKSRLLSDRFSAERPKGSFSTLEIQRTEQGDSAMYLCASSQGQAASGYTFGSGTRLTVV.

The chain combines TRBV7-2 with TRBJ2-1, with TRBD2 matching over 8 bases. Per germline, CDR1 SGHTA and CDR2 FQGNSA. The CDR3 covers 12 residues. V shed 5 bases, J shed 10 bases, and the junction held 4 bases outside the gene matches. CDR3 in amino acids: CASSPSGSEQFF. For the CDR3, the DNA is TGTGCCAGCAGCCCGAGCGGGAGCGAGCAGTTCTTC.

This chain links TRBV9 with TRBJ2-1; maybe TRBD1 (5 bases). The CDR3 sequence is 11 residues long. Germline values: CDR1 SGDLS, CDR2 YYNGEE. V lost 6 bases, J lost 9 bases, and 10 bases lay in between. The CDR3 nucleotides read TGTGCCAGCAAGGGGTCGGCTGAGCAGTTCTTC. Its translation is CASKGSAEQFF.